This T cell receptor beta chain was captured in a study of T cell responses to AZD1222 COVID-19 vaccine (dated by TCRdb to about 2021). Describing the broader study: AZD1222 recipients with second doses at about 4 weeks or about 12 weeks were pooled, because spike-specific TCR depth and breadth did not differ between schedules. A total of approximately 240 trial participants underwent TCR sequencing, of whom about 210 had received two doses of AZD1222 and 26 had received two doses of the MenACWY control vaccine. Trial participants were enrolled by age into 18-55, 56-69 and 70-plus year subgroups, with about 150, 28 and 57 TCR-sequenced participants respectively. The study at large found these results: Spike-specific TCR breadth and depth rose significantly after two AZD1222 doses compared with day 0 and with MenACWY recipients. Only six AZD1222 recipients were SARS-CoV-2 seropositive at baseline, limiting conclusions about previously exposed vaccinees. Because no day 14 peak-response samples were available, the repertoires could be characterized only after the peak T cell response. The 56-69-year group was small, and its depth increase did not reach significance, likely because of low power. Reportedly, almost half of the unique spike-specific TCRs recognized epitopes lying outside the regions that are mutated in the B.1.351 and B.1.1.7 variants. The vaccine-associated CD4 TCRs covered the entire spike protein, and the dominant responses fell in regions 160-218 and 743-854. Participants were mostly white British, with more females than males. The authors suggested clonal diversity may have been underestimated.

The CDR1 and CDR2 encoded by the germline V gene (reference sequence) are GTSNPN and SVGIG. The CDR3, from cysteine to phenylalanine, totals 18 residues. The sequence is cut down to CDR3 DNA, 54 bases in frame from base 1. Between the V and J ends, shortened by 2 bases and 0 bases respectively, the junction contains 20 bases. The CDR3 regions of human TCRbeta chains were analyzed by immunosequencing. As for the authors' bioinformatics: Repertoire TCRs were matched against a reference library of SARS-CoV-2-specific TCRs generated with the MIRA antigen-specificity platform. Breadth meant the fraction of unique TCRs that were SARS-CoV-2-associated, whereas depth meant the fraction of total T cells that were SARS-CoV-2-associated. Using the MIRA data, each spike-specific TCR was mapped to the spike region that the TCR reacts to and placed in a CD4 or CD8 class. Log10-transformed breadth and depth values were compared by one-way ANOVA with Sidak's multiple comparisons tests. Drawn from immuneACCESS, this table holds only the in-frame rearrangements with V and J called that TCRdb kept. Clones are partly lost; checked studies trace under half to an unresolved V gene and leave the rest unexplained. V and J calls and clone size are given by that table; D and trimming were obtained from the DNA. The sample table holds 95,000 to 100,000 clones, of which 90% were seen once. The ten biggest clones cover approximately 1.2% of the sample.

This specimen's time point label, per the study, means: baseline before first vaccination. Vaccinee samples were obtained from the UK trials COV001 and COV002, which included a single-blind randomized controlled phase 2/3 trial of AZD1222 (ChAdOx1 nCoV-19) in healthy adults. For TCRbeta chain sequencing, PBMC samples were collected from trial participants at day 0 and at day 28 after the second dose. As for this clone: It has no known antigen specificity. Within one base of it there is no much larger clone, and no base qualities were kept.

The chain joins TRBV30 to TRBJ1-3; tentative D gene TRBD1, with 5 bases matching. The sequence was obtained from an adult in good health. Sequences were derived from peripheral blood, sampled on day 0 of AZD1222 vaccination. The DNA sequence reads TGTGCCTGGAGTCGGGCGGACATAAGCAGCCTCTCTGGAAACACCATATATTTT. It translates to CAWSRADISSLSGNTIYF.